The clone carrying this TCR beta chain was found a few times. This sample stems from a study of glioma-infiltrating T cells after dendritic cell vaccination. Primers: 60 V beta forward and 13 J beta reverse. Profiling relied on immunoSEQ multiplex PCR, and the TCRdb table lists in-frame clones only, not all of them. Of tens of thousands of clones in the sample, 85% are singletons; the top ten hold about 10%. The V end was cut by 5 bases, the J end by 0 bases, with 8 bases between. The germline V gene encodes CDR1 SGHTA and CDR2 FQGNSA. This CDR3 has 14 residues. This TCR derives from a human donor with glioblastoma. The specimen comprised blood, sampled before dendritic cell vaccination. The V and J genes are TRBV7-2 and TRBJ1-5; maybe TRBD1 (6 bases). The CDR3 spells CASSQGHSNQPQHF. The CDR3 DNA sequence: TGTGCCAGCAGCCAGGGACATAGCAATCAGCCCCAGCATTTT.